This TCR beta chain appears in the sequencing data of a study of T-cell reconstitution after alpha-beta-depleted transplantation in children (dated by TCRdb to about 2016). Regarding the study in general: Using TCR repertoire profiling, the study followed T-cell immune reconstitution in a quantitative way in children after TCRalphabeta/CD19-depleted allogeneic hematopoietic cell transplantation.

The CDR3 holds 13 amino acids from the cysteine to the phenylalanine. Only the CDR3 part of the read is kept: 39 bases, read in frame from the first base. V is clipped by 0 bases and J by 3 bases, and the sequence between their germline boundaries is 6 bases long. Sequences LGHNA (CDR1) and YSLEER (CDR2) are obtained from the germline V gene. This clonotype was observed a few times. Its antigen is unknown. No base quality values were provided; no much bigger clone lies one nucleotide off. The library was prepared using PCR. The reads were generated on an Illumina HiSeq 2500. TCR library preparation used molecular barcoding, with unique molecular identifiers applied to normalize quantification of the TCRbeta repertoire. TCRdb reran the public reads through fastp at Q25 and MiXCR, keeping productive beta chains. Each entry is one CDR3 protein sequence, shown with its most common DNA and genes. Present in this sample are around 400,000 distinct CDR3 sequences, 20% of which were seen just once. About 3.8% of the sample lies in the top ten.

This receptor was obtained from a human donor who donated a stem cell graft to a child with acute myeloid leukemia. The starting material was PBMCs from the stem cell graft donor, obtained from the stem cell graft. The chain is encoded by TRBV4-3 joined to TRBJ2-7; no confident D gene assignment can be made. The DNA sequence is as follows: TGCGCCAGCAGCCAAGATAAGGGCTACGAGCAGTACTTC. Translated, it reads CASSQDKGYEQYF.